What follows are 5 T cell receptor beta chains derived from one specimen sequenced in a study of metastatic and nonmetastatic thyroid tumors. All patients were untreated before thyroid surgery. TCRdb reanalyzed the PCR reads with MiXCR. Here the sample spans some 64,000 clones, roughly 4.1% being singletons. The sample comprised blood. These receptors were taken from a female donor with papillary thyroid cancer or a benign thyroid nodule (not recorded which). Some clones in this sample may be carry-over from other donors' samples.

This clone was recorded many times. The V gene is TRBV11-2, the J gene TRBJ2-1; 10 bases line up with TRBD2. The V and J ends lost 3 bases and 4 bases, in that order; junction bases with no gene match: 9. The CDR3 totals 17 residues. Germline V gene sequence: CDR1 SGHAT, CDR2 FQNNGV. CDR3 sequence reads: CASSLRMASGSYNEQFF. The DNA of the CDR3 is TGTGCCAGCAGCTTGAGGATGGCTAGCGGGAGTTACAATGAGCAGTTCTTC.

This clone was observed at least ten times. The chain combines TRBV3-1 with TRBJ2-3, with D unresolved. The CDR3 is 12 residues long. In germline, CDR1 is LGHDT, CDR2 YNNKEL (reference sequence). The V and J ends lost 2 bases and 2 bases respectively, with 2 bases between them. For the CDR3, the DNA is TGTGCCAGCAGCCAAAACACAGATACGCAGTATTTT. Amino acids: CASSQNTDTQYF.

This clone appeared many times. This sample also contains other DNA sequences that code for the same CDR3. The rearrangement links TRBV20-1 to TRBJ2-3, with TRBD2 matching 10 bases. The V gene's germline CDR1 is DFQATT and CDR2 SNEGSKA (reference sequence). The CDR3 runs to 17 residues. V dropped 2 bases and J dropped 3; count of bases not matched to a gene: 11. In DNA, the CDR3 is TGCAGTGCTAGACCCATTCTAGCGGGAGTTCCGACAGATACGCAGTATTTT. It translates to CSARPILAGVPTDTQYF.

This clone was observed many times. Distinct nucleotide sequences in the sample also encode this CDR3. In DNA, the CDR3 is TGTGCCAGCAGTTCAAATGGGGGGCGCGGTTCACCCCTCCACTTT. It yields the protein CASSSNGGRGSPLHF. This chain links TRBV2 with TRBJ1-6; a weak D match, TRBD1 (6 bases). Germline CDR1 is SNHLY and CDR2 is FYNNEI. This CDR3 has 15 residues. Trimming pared 5 bases from V and 9 bases from J, leaving 17 bases between.

The chain is built from TRBV28 and TRBJ2-5; D is possibly TRBD1 (5 bases). The CDR3 has 15 residues. Germline CDR1 is MDHEN and CDR2 is SYDVKM. V was cut by 6 bases and J by 2 bases, with 16 bases left in between. CDR3 in amino acids: CASRIQGPLQETQYF. In DNA, the CDR3 is TGTGCCAGCAGAATCCAGGGTCCCCTACAAGAGACCCAGTACTTC.